This T cell receptor (beta chain) is drawn from a study of regulatory T cells in long-lasting Graves disease. CDR3 regions were amplified by Arm-PCR using iRepertoire HTBI primers to build TCR beta libraries. TCRdb re-derived calls from the multiplex PCR reads in MiXCR, one entry per CDR3 protein. Here the sample spans about 470,000 distinct CDR3 sequences, more than 13% being singletons. Germline lookup yields CDR1 GTSNPN and CDR2 SVGIG (reference sequence). The CDR3 has 13 amino acids. V dropped 2 bases and J dropped 4 bases, with 12 bases sitting between them. This clonotype was counted at least ten times. Antigen: not known. Time point described: newly diagnosed GD, antithyroid drugs for less than 3 months. After RNA was extracted from PBMCs, the TCR library was made from it. The study's findings and limits: Persistent patients shared 2,741 public clonotypes among themselves. Newly diagnosed patients shared fewer, at about a thousand.

These same records also appear under a second study, on T cells in Graves' hyperthyroidism and ophthalmopathy. That paper states: Researchers ran a first-round RT-PCR on the TCR CDR3 using the HTBI primer set.

This receptor was obtained from a woman aged 30 to 39 with Graves disease. The chain combines TRBV30 with TRBJ2-7; possible D gene TRBD1, 6 bases. Here the sequenced sample was peripheral blood mononuclear cells (PBMCs), taken at new diagnosis, from a patient treated with antithyroid drugs. In DNA form, the CDR3 reads TGTGCCTGGAGTACGGGACAAAGTTACGAGCAGTACTTC. Translated, it gives CAWSTGQSYEQYF.